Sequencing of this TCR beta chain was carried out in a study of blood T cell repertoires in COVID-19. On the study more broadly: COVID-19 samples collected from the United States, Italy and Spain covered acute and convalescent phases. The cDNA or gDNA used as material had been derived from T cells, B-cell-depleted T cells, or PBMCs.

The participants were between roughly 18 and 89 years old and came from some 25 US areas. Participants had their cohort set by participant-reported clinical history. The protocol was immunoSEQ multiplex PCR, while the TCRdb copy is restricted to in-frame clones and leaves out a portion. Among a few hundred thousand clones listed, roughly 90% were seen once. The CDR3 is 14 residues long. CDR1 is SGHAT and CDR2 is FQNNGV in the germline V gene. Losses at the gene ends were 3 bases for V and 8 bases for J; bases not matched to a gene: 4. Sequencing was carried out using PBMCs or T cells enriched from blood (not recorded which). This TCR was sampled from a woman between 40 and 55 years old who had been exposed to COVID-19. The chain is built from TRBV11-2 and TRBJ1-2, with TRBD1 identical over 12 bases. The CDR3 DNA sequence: TGTGCCAGCAGCTTGGGACAGGGGGCAGGGGGCTACACCTTC. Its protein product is CASSLGQGAGGYTF.